This entry lists 13 T cell receptor beta chains sequenced from one sample in a study of T cell repertoires in cytomegalovirus infection (dated by TCRdb to about 2019). These receptors have no known antigen. The sequencing machine was an Illumina HiSeq 1500. TCRdb reran the public reads through fastp at Q25 and MiXCR, keeping productive beta chains. Rows with a matching CDR3 protein are joined into one entry that keeps the most common DNA and genes. The sample table lists approximately 910,000 distinct CDR3 sequences, under 40% of them with a count of one. 13% of the sample rests with the top ten. Taken with the paper, the label for treatment or condition translates to: in vitro stimulation with specific CMV peptide epitopes to enrich CMV-specific T cells. Sample: cultured CD8+ T cells from PBMCs, taken from culture after CMV antigen stimulation. These receptors all stem from a human donor in good health (CMV status not recorded). Some clones in this sample may be carry-over from other donors' samples.

This chain links TRBV27 with TRBJ1-6; no clear D gene. V lost 7 bases to trimming and J lost 0 bases, with 13 bases between them. Germline V gives CDR1 MNHEY, CDR2 SMNVEV (reference sequence). The CDR3 totals 16 residues. CDR3 sequence reads: CASNYAASSYNSPLHF. CDR3 in DNA: TGTGCCAGCAATTACGCGGCGAGCTCCTATAATTCACCCCTCCACTTT.

The chain recombines TRBV12-3 or TRBV12-4 with TRBJ1-6; 7 bases match TRBD1. The length of the CDR3 is 16 residues. Trimming cost V 1 base and J 9 bases; bases outside gene matches: 9. CDR3 region: CASSLEPGAGGSPLHF. CDR3 coding DNA: TGTGCCAGCAGTTTAGAGCCGGGGGCAGGGGGTTCACCCCTCCACTTT.

For this clonotype: A single base separates this from a much larger clone, so it may be a read error. The chain recombines TRBV6-5 with TRBJ2-3, with 12 bases matching TRBD2. Germline V gene data show CDR1 as MNHEY and CDR2 as SVGAGI. The CDR3 spans 15 residues. In DNA form, the CDR3 reads TGTGTCAGCAGTTCGGGACTAGCGGGCATAGATACGCAGTATTTT. Protein product: CVSSSGLAGIDTQYF.

About this clonotype itself: A much larger clone is a single base away; this may be a read error. The chain couples TRBV7-6 to TRBJ1-2, with unresolved D. The CDR3 length is 14 residues. CDR1 SGHVS and CDR2 FNYEAQ come from the germline V gene. The CDR3 loop reads CASSPLVRDYGYIF. DNA of the CDR3: TGTGCCAGCAGCCCTTTAGTGAGAGACTATGGCTACATCTTC.

This clonotype came up a few times. V is TRBV7-6 and J is TRBJ2-3; tentative D call: TRBD1 (5 bases). Germline values: CDR1 SGHVS, CDR2 FNYEAQ. V was trimmed by 5 bases and J by 0 bases, leaving 12 bases between them. There are 15 residues in the CDR3. CDR3 DNA sequence: TGTGCCAGCAGCATCAGGGCCCTCAGCACAGATACGCAGTATTTT. Protein sequence: CASSIRALSTDTQYF.

This chain connects TRBV19 to TRBJ1-6, with D uncertain. The germline CDR1 and CDR2 sequences are LNHDA and SQIVND (reference sequence). The CDR3 is 15 residues long. Trimming cost V 5 bases and J 7 bases, with 15 bases left between them. CDR3 nucleotides: TGTGCCAGTAGTTCTGAGCGCCTTGACAATTCACCCCTCCACTTT. Protein sequence: CASSSERLDNSPLHF.

This clonotype was observed a few times. A junction end diverges from the germline sequence, so it may reflect a read error. This chain links TRBV4-1 with TRBJ2-1, with 13 positions matching TRBD2. Germline V gene data show CDR1 as MGHRA and CDR2 as YSYEKL. The CDR3 has 13 residues. The CDR3, as DNA: TGCGCCAGCAGCCAAGGACTAGCGGGGGGATGCCTCTTC. Its translation is CASSQGLAGGCLF.

This clonotype has ten or more counts. The chain joins TRBV7-8 to TRBJ1-2, with D perhaps matching TRBD1 (6 bases). The CDR3 covers 15 residues. Trimming cost V 3 bases and J 4 bases, with 15 bases left between them. Germline-derived CDR1 and CDR2 are SGHVS and FQNEAQ. The CDR3 here is CASSFLGQSPYGYTF. The CDR3 DNA follows: TGTGCCAGCAGCTTCCTTGGACAGAGTCCCTATGGCTACACCTTC.

This clonotype was found many times. J is TRBJ2-1 and V is TRBV7-6; D is uncertain. Germline lookup yields CDR1 SGHVS and CDR2 FNYEAQ. Trimming pared 1 base from V and 15 bases from J, leaving 13 bases between. The CDR3 is 12 residues long. The CDR3 reads CASSLGSVDWFF. Written as DNA, the CDR3 is TGTGCCAGCAGCTTAGGATCAGTAGATTGGTTCTTC. The full variable domain, with the rest looked up from reference TRBV7-6 and TRBJ2-1, is GAGVSQSPRYKVTKRGQDVALRCDPISGHVSLYWYRQALGQGPEFLTYFNYEAQQDKSGLPNDRFSAERPEGSISTLTIQRTEQRDSAMYRCASSLGSVDWFFGPGTRLTVL.

This clonotype was detected ten times or more. The chain carries TRBV7-2 and TRBJ2-3; 8 bases agree with TRBD2. Germline CDR1 SGHTA, CDR2 FQGNSA. This CDR3 region has 19 residues. Losses at the gene ends were 3 bases for V and 0 bases for J; bases not matched to a gene: 14. The DNA of the CDR3 is TGTGCCAGCAGCTTTATTACATCCGTGCGGGGGGCCAGCACAGATACGCAGTATTTT. Protein sequence: CASSFITSVRGASTDTQYF.

This chain uses TRBV2 with TRBJ1-5; D remains ambiguous. Germline CDR1 is SNHLY and CDR2 is FYNNEI. Trimming removed 0 bases from V and 6 bases from J, with 3 bases in between. The CDR3 runs to 12 residues. CDR3 loop: CASSEASQPQHF. For the CDR3, the DNA is TGTGCCAGCAGTGAAGCTAGTCAGCCCCAGCATTTT.

In its sample, this clonotype was seen a few times. The chain joins TRBV5-1 to TRBJ1-1; no clear D gene. Looked up from germline, CDR1 is SGHRS and CDR2 is YFSETQ. The CDR3 has 12 residues. Trimming left V 6 bases short and J 5 bases short, with 11 bases between. This CDR3 reads CASTNSLTEAFF. CDR3 nucleotide sequence: TGCGCCAGCACAAATAGCCTTACTGAAGCTTTCTTT.

The table lists this clonotype with a count of one. The rearrangement joins TRBV29-1 to TRBJ1-2; 9 nucleotides line up with TRBD1. V trimming: 0 bases; J trimming: 5 bases; junction bases outside the gene matches: 7. CDR1 is SQVTM, CDR2 ANQGSEA, per germline. The CDR3 runs to 15 residues. CDR3 nucleotide sequence: TGCAGCGTTGAAGATGACAGGGGGGATCGGTATGGCTACACCTTC. It yields the protein CSVEDDRGDRYGYTF.